This is a list of T cell receptor beta chains from one sample in a study of T cells in Graves' hyperthyroidism and ophthalmopathy. TCRdb re-called the multiplex PCR reads through MiXCR, storing one row per CDR3 protein. The data hold hundreds of thousands of distinct CDR3 sequences, with 20% observed a single time. Sequencing was carried out using blood. The receptors originated from a man in his thirties or forties with Graves' ophthalmopathy. Each CDR3 is given with its conserved first and last residue. D genes are given only for firm matches. Size values are once, few and many counts, or a class for expanded clones, and some rows have none.

d_call	clone_size	v_call	j_call	cdr3_aa	cdr3_nt
-	-	TRBV6-5	TRBJ2-7	CASSYSTGIGMEQYF	TGTGCCAGCAGTTACTCAACAGGGATCGGGATGGAGCAGTACTTC
-	many	TRBV6-1	TRBJ1-1	CASSESTYTEAFF	TGTGCCAGCAGTGAGTCGACATACACTGAAGCTTTCTTT
-	many	TRBV6-1	TRBJ1-1	CASSRENTEAFF	TGTGCCAGCAGCAGGGAGAACACTGAAGCTTTCTTT
-	few	TRBV5-6	TRBJ1-1	CASRGRGRKNTEAFF	TGTGCCAGCAGAGGGCGGGGCCGGAAAAACACTGAAGCTTTCTTT
TRBD1	-	TRBV2	TRBJ2-7	CASSSRDRGPSYEQYF	TGTGCCAGCAGCAGCCGGGACAGGGGGCCTTCCTACGAGCAGTACTTC
-	few	TRBV5-1	TRBJ2-1	CASSLVAVLSRNEQFF	TGCGCCAGCAGCTTGGTGGCTGTTCTAAGTCGGAATGAGCAGTTCTTC
-	few	TRBV29-1	TRBJ1-1	CSVEAGNTEAFF	TGCAGCGTTGAGGCGGGGAACACTGAAGCTTTCTTT
-	few	TRBV20-1	TRBJ1-2	CSAPLDLGGYGYTF	TGCAGTGCTCCACTGGATTTAGGGGGCTATGGCTACACCTTC
TRBD2	few	TRBV7-9	TRBJ2-3	CASRDRGGGGSSTDTQYF	TGTGCCAGCAGAGATCGAGGTGGTGGCGGGAGTAGCACAGATACGCAGTATTTT
-	-	TRBV18	TRBJ2-2	CASSKTGTNTGELFF	TGTGCCAGCTCAAAGACCGGGACAAACACCGGGGAGCTGTTTTTT
TRBD2	-	TRBV20-1	TRBJ2-3	CSASGLLPFLSTDTQCF	TGCAGTGCTTCGGGACTACTACCTTTCCTAAGCACAGATACGCAGTGTTTT
TRBD2	few	TRBV20-1	TRBJ2-1	CSGPAPGLAGALAYNEQFF	TGCAGTGGGCCTGCACCGGGACTAGCGGGAGCCCTCGCCTACAATGAGCAGTTCTTC
TRBD1	few	TRBV28	TRBJ2-7	CASSPWEKTGPRSYEQYF	TGTGCCAGCAGTCCATGGGAGAAGACAGGGCCGCGCTCCTACGAGCAGTACTTC